This entry describes one TCR beta chain. The sample is drawn from a study of blood T cell repertoires in COVID-19. About the research overall: Researchers got acute and convalescent COVID-19 samples from the United States, Italy and Spain. Sources were T cells, B-cell-depleted T cells, or PBMCs; the material itself was cDNA or gDNA.

CDR1 and CDR2 from the germline V gene are LNHDA and SQIVND (reference sequence). This CDR3 is built from 16 residues. Deletions cut 2 bases from V and 4 bases from J, with 14 bases between. Original data processing: Amplification of reference gene primers was used by the study to estimate nucleated cell counts. TCRdb's copy holds only in-frame clones and misses some; the assay was immunoSEQ multiplex PCR. V, J and clone size were drawn from that table, and D and trimming were deduced from the DNA. The profile shows about 83,000 clones, around 84% of them singletons. The V call is TRBV19, the J call TRBJ2-2; weak D call: TRBD1 (6 bases). The clonotype originates from a woman older than 75 in a cohort sampled during active or convalescent COVID-19. Sample: peripheral blood. As DNA, the CDR3 is TGTGCCAGTAGTATAACAAACAGGGTGGGCACCGGGGAGCTGTTTTTT. It specifies CASSITNRVGTGELFF.